The source of this T cell receptor (beta chain) is a study of blood T cell repertoires in COVID-19. CDR3 length: 15 amino acids. Germline-derived CDR1 and CDR2 are KGHSH and LQKENI. V dropped 0 bases and J dropped 2 bases, with 10 bases sitting between them. Produced via immunoSEQ multiplex PCR; TCRdb's table is partial and in-frame only. The repertoire consists of under 85,000 clones, with about 86% occurring once and the leading ten covering approximately 17%. The V and J genes are TRBV18 and TRBJ2-5; TRBD1 might be the D (6 bases). Sequencing was done on a sample of peripheral blood. The receptor was derived from an elderly man in a cohort sampled during active COVID-19. The CDR3 sequence is CASSPPGDRQETQYF. CDR3 DNA: TGTGCCAGCTCACCACCTGGTGACAGGCAAGAGACCCAGTACTTC.